This T cell receptor beta chain was obtained from a study of vaccination effects on CD4 cells after COVID-19. This clone was seen only once. Its antigen remains unknown. Germline loops: CDR1 SEHNR, CDR2 FQNEAQ (reference sequence). The ends lost 4 bases at V and 3 bases at J; junction bases unmatched: 0. This CDR3 spans 14 amino acids. The table came from immunoSEQ multiplex PCR; TCRdb's copy has only in-frame clones and leaves some out. The sample includes 22,000 or so clones, approximately 72% of them seen just once. Antigen-specific CD4+ T cells were expanded with viral peptide pools in the ViraFEST assay before sequencing. The authors isolated CD4+ T cells after approximately 9 days of culture. SARS-CoV-2 infected the person between March and December 2020, as confirmed by PCR. Half of the medium was exchanged for IL-2 medium on both days 3 and 7.

The sequencing used CD4+ T cells from PBMCs cultured with a peptide pool, collected before COVID-19 vaccination. The chain employs TRBV7-9 and TRBJ2-3; 11 bases line up with TRBD2. The clonotype was recovered from a human donor who had a prior SARS-CoV-2 infection. CDR3 residues: CASSSSGGTDTQYF. The CDR3 nucleotides are TGTGCCAGCAGCTCTAGCGGGGGGACAGATACGCAGTATTTT.